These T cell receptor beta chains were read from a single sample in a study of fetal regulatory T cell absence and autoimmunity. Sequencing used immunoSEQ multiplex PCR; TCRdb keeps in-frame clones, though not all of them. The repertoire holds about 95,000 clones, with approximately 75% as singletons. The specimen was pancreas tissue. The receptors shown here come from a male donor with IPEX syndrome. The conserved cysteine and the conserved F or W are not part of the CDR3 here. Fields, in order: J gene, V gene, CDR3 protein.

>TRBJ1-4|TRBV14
ASSQRPATNEKLF
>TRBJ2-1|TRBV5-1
ASSLGGHSLGEQF
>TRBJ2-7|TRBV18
ASSPRGGSSYEQY
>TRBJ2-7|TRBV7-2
ASSLGRTSGGEQY
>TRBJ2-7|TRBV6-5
ASSRRTSGGYEQY
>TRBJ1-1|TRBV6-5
ASSYSGSTEAF
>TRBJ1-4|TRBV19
ASSIGGSGEKLF
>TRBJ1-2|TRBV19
ASSIVSGQVANYGYT
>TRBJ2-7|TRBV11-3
ASSLGPGQTYEQY
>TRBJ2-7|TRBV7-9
ASSPSGTGREQY
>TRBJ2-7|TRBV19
ASSIPGQGMGEQY
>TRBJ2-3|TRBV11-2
ASSPRDRVTDTQY
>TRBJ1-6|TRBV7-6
ASSTSGTSPLH
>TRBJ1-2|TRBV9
ASSVDIDGLPYGYT
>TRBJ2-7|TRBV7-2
ASSDWWGGPEQY
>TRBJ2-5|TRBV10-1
ASSESKETQY
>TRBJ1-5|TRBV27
ASSLFQGANQPQH
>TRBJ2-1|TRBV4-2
ASSQEGEQF
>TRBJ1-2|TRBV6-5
ASSYHPRGSYGYT
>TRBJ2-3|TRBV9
ASSFGTPTDTQY
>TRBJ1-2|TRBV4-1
ASSSPERGPNYGYT
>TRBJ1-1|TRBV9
ASSVGSPNTEAF
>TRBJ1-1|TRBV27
ASSTGTGGTEAF
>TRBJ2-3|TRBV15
ATSRDRGQGTQY
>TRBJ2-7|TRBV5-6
ASSLGRVTSGSSYEQY
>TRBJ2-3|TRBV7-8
ASSLRGRIDTQY